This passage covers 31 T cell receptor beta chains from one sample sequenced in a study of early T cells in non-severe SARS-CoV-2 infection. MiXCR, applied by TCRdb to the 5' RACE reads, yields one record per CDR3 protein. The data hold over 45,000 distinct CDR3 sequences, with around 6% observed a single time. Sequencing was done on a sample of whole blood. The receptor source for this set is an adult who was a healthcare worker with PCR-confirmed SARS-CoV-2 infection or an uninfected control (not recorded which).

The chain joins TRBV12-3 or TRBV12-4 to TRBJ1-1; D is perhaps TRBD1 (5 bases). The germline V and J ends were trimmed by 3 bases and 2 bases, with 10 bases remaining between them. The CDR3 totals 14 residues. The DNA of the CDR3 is TGTGCCAGCAGTTTCGACAGAGCCAACACTGAAGCTTTCTTT. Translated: CASSFDRANTEAFF.

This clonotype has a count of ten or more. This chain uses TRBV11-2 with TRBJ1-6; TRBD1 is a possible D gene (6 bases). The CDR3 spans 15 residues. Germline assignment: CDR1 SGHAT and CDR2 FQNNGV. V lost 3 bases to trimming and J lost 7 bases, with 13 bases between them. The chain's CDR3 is CASSFQQGRNSPLHF. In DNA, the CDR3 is TGTGCCAGCAGCTTCCAGCAGGGGAGAAATTCACCCCTCCACTTT.

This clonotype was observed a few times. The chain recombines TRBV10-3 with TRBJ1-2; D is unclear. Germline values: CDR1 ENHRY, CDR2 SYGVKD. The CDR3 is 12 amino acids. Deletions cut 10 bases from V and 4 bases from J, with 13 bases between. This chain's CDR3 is CATHRGLYGYTF. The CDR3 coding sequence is TGTGCCACTCACAGAGGACTCTATGGCTACACCTTC.

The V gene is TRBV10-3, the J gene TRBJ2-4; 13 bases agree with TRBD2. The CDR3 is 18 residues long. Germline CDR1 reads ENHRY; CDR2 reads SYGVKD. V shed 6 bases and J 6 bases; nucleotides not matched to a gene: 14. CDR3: CAISPGLAGLRGGNIQYF. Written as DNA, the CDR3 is TGTGCCATCAGCCCGGGACTAGCGGGGCTCCGGGGCGGAAACATTCAGTACTTC.

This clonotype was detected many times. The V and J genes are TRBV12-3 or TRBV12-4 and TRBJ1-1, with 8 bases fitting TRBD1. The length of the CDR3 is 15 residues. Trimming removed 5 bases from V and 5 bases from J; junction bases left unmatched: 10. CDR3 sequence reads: CASSTSGGSGTEAFF. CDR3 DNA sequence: TGTGCCAGCAGTACCTCAGGGGGCTCTGGGACTGAAGCTTTCTTT.

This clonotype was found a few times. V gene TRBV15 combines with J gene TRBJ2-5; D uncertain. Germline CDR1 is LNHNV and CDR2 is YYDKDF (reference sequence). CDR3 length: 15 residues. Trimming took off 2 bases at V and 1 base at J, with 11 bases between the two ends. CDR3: CATSRYEGGQETQYF. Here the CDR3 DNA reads TGTGCCACCAGCAGATACGAAGGTGGCCAAGAGACCCAGTACTTC.

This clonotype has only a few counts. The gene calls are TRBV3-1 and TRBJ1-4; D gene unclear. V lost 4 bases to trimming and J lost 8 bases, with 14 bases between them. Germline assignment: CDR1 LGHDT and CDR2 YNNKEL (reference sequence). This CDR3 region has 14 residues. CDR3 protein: CASSLEGGREKLFF. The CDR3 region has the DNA TGTGCCAGCAGCCTGGAGGGCGGCCGGGAAAAACTGTTTTTT.

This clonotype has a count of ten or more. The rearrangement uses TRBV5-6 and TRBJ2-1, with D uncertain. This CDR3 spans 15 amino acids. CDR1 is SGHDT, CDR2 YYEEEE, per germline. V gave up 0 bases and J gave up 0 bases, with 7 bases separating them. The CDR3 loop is CASSLGASSYNEQFF. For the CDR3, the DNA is TGTGCCAGCAGCTTGGGGGCATCCTCCTACAATGAGCAGTTCTTC. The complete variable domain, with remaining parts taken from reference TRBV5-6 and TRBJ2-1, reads DAGVTQSPTHLIKTRGQQVTLRCSPKSGHDTVSWYQQALGQGPQFIFQYYEEEERQRGNFPDRFSGHQFPNYSSELNVNALLLGDSALYLCASSLGASSYNEQFFGPGTRLTVL.

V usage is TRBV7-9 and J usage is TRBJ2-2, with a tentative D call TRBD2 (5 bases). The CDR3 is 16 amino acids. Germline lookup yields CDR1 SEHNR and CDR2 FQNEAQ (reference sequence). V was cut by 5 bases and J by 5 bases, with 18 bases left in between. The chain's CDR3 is CASSPRRASGTGELFF. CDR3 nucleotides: TGTGCCAGCAGCCCTCGACGGGCCTCGGGAACCGGGGAGCTGTTTTTT.

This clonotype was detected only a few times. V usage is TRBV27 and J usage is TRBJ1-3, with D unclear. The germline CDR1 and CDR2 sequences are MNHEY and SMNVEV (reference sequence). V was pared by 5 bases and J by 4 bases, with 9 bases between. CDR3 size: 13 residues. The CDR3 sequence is CASSSHGGNTIYF. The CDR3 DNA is TGTGCCAGCAGTAGTCACGGGGGAAACACCATATATTTT.

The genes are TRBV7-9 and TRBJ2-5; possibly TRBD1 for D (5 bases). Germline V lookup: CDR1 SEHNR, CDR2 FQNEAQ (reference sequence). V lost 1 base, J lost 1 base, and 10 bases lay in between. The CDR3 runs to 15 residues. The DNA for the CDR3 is TGTGCCAGCAGCTTAGTCCCAGGGCTCCAAGAGACCCAGTACTTC. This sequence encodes CASSLVPGLQETQYF.

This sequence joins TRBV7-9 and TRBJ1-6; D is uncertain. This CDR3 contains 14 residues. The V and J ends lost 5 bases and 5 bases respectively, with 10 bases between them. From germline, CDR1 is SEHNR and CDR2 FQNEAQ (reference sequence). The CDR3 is CASSRDRDNSPLHF. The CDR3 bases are TGTGCCAGCAGCCGAGACCGTGATAATTCACCCCTCCACTTT.

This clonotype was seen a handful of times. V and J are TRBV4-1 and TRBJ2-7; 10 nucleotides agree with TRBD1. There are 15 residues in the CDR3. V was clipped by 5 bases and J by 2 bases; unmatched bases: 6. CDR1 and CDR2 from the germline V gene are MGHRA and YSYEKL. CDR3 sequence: CASSDRDRGPYEQYF. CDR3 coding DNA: TGCGCCAGCAGCGACCGGGACAGGGGACCCTACGAGCAGTACTTC.

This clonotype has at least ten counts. The CDR3 sequence is CAHSQGATGELFF. The CDR3 DNA is TGTGCCCACAGCCAGGGGGCAACCGGGGAGCTGTTTTTT. The chain is built from TRBV6-5 and TRBJ2-2; TRBD1 matches at 8 bases. CDR3 length equals 13 residues. V lost 11 bases, J lost 5 bases, and 7 bases stayed unmatched. Germline values: CDR1 MNHEY, CDR2 SVGAGI.

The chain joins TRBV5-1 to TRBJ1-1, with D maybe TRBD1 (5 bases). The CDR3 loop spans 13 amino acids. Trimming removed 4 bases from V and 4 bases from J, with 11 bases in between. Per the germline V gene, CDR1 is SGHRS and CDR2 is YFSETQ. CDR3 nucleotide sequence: TGCGCCAGCAGCAAGGACATGAGCACTGAAGCTTTCTTT. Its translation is CASSKDMSTEAFF.

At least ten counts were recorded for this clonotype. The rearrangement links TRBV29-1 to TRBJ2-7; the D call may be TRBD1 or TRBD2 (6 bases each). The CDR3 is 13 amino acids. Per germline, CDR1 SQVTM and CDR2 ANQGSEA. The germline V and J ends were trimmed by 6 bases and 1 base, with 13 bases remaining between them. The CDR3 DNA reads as TGCAGCGTCCCAGGGGAGGAATCCTACGAGCAGTACTTC. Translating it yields CSVPGEESYEQYF.

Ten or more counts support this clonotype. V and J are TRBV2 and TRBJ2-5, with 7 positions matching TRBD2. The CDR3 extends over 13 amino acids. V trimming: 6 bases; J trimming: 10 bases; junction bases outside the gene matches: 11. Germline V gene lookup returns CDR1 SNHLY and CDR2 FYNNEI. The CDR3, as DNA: TGTGCCAGCAGGGGGGGGACTACTATTGACCAGTACTTC. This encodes CASRGGTTIDQYF.

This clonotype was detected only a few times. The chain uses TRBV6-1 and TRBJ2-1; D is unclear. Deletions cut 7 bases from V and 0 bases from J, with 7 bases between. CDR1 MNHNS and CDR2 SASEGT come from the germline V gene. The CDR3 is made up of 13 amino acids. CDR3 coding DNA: TGTGCCAGCACTGCCAGCTCCTACAATGAGCAGTTCTTC. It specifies CASTASSYNEQFF.

The CDR3 coding sequence is TGCAGCGTTGTGGGACAGGGCCCGAACTATGGCTACACCTTC. It specifies CSVVGQGPNYGYTF. This chain connects TRBV29-1 to TRBJ1-2; 9 bases match TRBD1. This CDR3 contains 14 residues. Germline V gene data show CDR1 as SQVTM and CDR2 as ANQGSEA. The V gene end was trimmed by 4 bases and the J gene end by 2 bases; junction bases not matched to a gene: 5.

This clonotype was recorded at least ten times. The CDR3 coding sequence is TGCAGCGTACTCGGGACACCTCAAGAGACCCAGTACTTC. This encodes CSVLGTPQETQYF. The rearrangement links TRBV29-1 to TRBJ2-5, with D possibly matching TRBD1 (6 bases). Trimming removed 6 bases at V and 2 bases at J, with 13 bases between. The CDR3 length is 13 residues. Germline CDR1 reads SQVTM; CDR2 reads ANQGSEA.

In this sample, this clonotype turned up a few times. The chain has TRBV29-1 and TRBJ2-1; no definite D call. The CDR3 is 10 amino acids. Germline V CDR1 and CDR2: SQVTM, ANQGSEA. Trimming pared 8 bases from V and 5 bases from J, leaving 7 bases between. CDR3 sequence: CSLRDNEQFF. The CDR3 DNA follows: TGCAGCCTTCGGGACAATGAGCAGTTCTTC.

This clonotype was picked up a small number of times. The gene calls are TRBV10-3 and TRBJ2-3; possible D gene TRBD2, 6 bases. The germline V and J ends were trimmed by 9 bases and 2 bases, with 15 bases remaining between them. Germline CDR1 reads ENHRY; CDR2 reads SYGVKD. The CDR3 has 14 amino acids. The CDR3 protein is CAMGRDFTTDTQYF. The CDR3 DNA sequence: TGTGCCATGGGCCGGGACTTCACCACAGATACGCAGTATTTT.

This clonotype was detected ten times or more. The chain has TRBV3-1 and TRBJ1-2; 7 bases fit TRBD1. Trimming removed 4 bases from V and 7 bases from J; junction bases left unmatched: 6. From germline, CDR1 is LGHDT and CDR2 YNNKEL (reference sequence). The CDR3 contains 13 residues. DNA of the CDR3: TGTGCCAGCAGCCGACAGGGAGGAATTGGCTACACCTTC. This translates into CASSRQGGIGYTF.

CDR3 nucleotides: TGTGCCAGCAGCTTAGTCAGGGAGGCCTACGAGCAGTACTTC. This encodes CASSLVREAYEQYF. V and J are TRBV7-9 and TRBJ2-7, with D perhaps matching TRBD2 (6 bases). This CDR3 is built from 14 residues. Germline V CDR1 and CDR2: SEHNR, FQNEAQ (reference sequence). V was cut by 1 base and J by 2 bases, with 9 bases left in between.

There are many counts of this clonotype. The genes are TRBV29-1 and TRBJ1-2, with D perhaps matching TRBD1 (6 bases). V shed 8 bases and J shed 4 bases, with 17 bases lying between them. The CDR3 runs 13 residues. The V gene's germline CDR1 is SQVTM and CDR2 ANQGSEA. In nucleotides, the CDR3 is TGCAGCATCAGGGGTCCGCCGAGCTATGGCTACACCTTC. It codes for CSIRGPPSYGYTF.

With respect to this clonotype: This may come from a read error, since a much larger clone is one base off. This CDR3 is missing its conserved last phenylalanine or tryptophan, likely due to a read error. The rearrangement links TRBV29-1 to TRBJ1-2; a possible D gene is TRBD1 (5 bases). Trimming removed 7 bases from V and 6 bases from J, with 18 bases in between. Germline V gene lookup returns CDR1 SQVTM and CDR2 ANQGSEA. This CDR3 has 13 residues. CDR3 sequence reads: CSGRGSITHGYTL. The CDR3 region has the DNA TGCAGCGGCCGGGGCAGTATCACCCATGGCTACACCCTC.

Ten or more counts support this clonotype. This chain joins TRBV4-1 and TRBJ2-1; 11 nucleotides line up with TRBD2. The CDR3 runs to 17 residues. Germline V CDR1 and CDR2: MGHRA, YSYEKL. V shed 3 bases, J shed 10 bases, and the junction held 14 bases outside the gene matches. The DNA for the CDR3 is TGCGCCAGCAGCCAGTTTTATAGCGGGAGGGCCGTGACAGAGCAGTTCTTC. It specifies CASSQFYSGRAVTEQFF.

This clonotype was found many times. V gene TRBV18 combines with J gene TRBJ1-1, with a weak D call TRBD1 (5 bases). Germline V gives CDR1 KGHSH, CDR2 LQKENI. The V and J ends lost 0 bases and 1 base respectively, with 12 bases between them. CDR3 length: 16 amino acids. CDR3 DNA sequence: TGTGCCAGCTCACCACCGAATGGGGGGGAGAACACTGAAGCTTTCTTT. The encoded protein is CASSPPNGGENTEAFF.

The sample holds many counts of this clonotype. The CDR3 is CASSYRTSVFKNNEQFF. For the CDR3, the DNA is TGTGCCAGCAGTTACAGGACTAGCGTATTCAAGAACAATGAGCAGTTCTTC. The chain joins TRBV6-2 or TRBV6-3 to TRBJ2-1, with TRBD2 identical over 9 bases. CDR3 size: 17 residues. Trimming cost V 2 bases and J 5 bases; bases outside gene matches: 10. CDR1 is MNHEY and CDR2 is SVGEGT in the germline V gene.

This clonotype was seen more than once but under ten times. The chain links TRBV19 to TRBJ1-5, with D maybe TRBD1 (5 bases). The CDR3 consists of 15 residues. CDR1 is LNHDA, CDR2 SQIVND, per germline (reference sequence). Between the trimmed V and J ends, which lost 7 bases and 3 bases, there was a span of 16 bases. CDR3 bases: TGTGCCAGTACCCTGGGAGGGGCGAACAATCAGCCCCAGCATTTT. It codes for CASTLGGANNQPQHF.

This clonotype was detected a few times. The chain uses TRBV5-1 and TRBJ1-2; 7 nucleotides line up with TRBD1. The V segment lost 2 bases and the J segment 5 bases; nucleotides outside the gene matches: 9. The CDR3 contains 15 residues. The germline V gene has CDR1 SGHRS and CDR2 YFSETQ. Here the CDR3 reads CASSFADRSLYGYTF. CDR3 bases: TGCGCCAGCAGCTTCGCGGACAGGTCCTTATATGGCTACACCTTC.